Presented here are 19 T cell receptor beta chains from one specimen sequenced in a study of blood T cell repertoires in COVID-19. Only in-frame clones appear in the TCRdb table, and some are missing; sequencing was by immunoSEQ multiplex PCR. The sample lists about 250,000 clones, around three quarters occurring once. The sequencing input was peripheral blood. The receptor source for this set is a woman of 80 years or more with acute or convalescent COVID-19.

The chain uses TRBV6-2 or TRBV6-3 and TRBJ1-6; D might be TRBD1 (5 bases). The ends were cut back, 2 bases at V and 5 bases at J, with 10 bases in the middle. The CDR3 totals 15 residues. From germline, CDR1 is MNHEY and CDR2 SVGEGT. The CDR3 DNA is TGTGCCAGCAGTTACAACCGGGGGAATAATTCACCCCTCCACTTT. This codes for CASSYNRGNNSPLHF.

This chain joins TRBV7-9 and TRBJ2-1; maybe TRBD2 (6 bases). CDR3 length equals 15 residues. Germline CDR1 and CDR2: SEHNR and FQNEAQ (reference sequence). Trimming cost V 2 bases and J 3 bases, with 11 bases left between them. CDR3 sequence (DNA): TGTGCCAGCAGCTTAACGGTAGCGGACTACAATGAGCAGTTCTTC. It specifies CASSLTVADYNEQFF.

The J gene is TRBJ1-2, the V gene TRBV6-5, with a tentative D call TRBD1 (6 bases). The germline CDR1 and CDR2 sequences are MNHEY and SVGAGI. Trimming cost V 0 bases and J 7 bases, with 18 bases left between them. The CDR3 is 16 amino acids. CDR3 amino acids: CASSYSRSGGLGGYTF. CDR3 nucleotide sequence: TGTGCCAGCAGTTACTCGAGGTCCGGGGGGCTAGGTGGCTACACCTTC.

The chain recombines TRBV11-3 with TRBJ2-2, with D perhaps matching TRBD1 (5 bases). The V end lost 5 bases, the J end lost 6 bases, and 19 bases lay between the germline ends. Germline V gene sequence: CDR1 SGHNT, CDR2 YENEEA. This CDR3 is built from 16 residues. Here the CDR3 reads CASSPQSTRVPGELFF. In nucleotides, the CDR3 is TGTGCCAGCAGCCCACAAAGCACCAGGGTTCCCGGGGAGCTGTTTTTT.

The V and J genes are TRBV7-9 and TRBJ1-2, with TRBD1 as a possible D gene (6 bases). Germline CDR1 SEHNR, CDR2 FQNEAQ (reference sequence). V was shortened by 4 bases and J by 7 bases, with 22 bases between the two germline ends. The CDR3 is 16 amino acids. CDR3 bases: TGTGCCAGCAGCTCGAGGGGGGAGGGAGCCTTCGGTGGCTACACCTTC. It specifies CASSSRGEGAFGGYTF. Filled out from reference TRBV7-9 and TRBJ1-2, the complete variable domain reads DTGVSQNPRHKITKRGQNVTFRCDPISEHNRLYWYRQTLGQGPEFLTYFQNEAQLEKSRLLSDRFSAERPKGSFSTLEIQRTEQGDSAMYLCASSSRGEGAFGGYTFGSGTRLTVV.

The genes are TRBV7-9 and TRBJ1-3; the D is unclear. Germline lookup yields CDR1 SEHNR and CDR2 FQNEAQ (reference sequence). With 0 bases removed from V and 3 bases from J, the gap between germline ends came to 3 bases. CDR3 size: 13 residues. Here the CDR3 reads CASSLAGGNTIYF. CDR3 bases: TGTGCCAGCAGCTTAGCCGGTGGAAACACCATATATTTT.

CDR3 coding DNA: TGTGCCAGCACCCTCCAGAGGGGCCGAGCGGGGTTTAAAGAGACCCAGTACTTC. Encoded protein: CASTLQRGRAGFKETQYF. This rearrangement joins TRBV5-5 to TRBJ2-5; the match to TRBD2 covers 7 bases. Germline CDR1 is SGHKS and CDR2 is YYEKEE (reference sequence). The V and J ends lost 6 bases and 3 bases, in that order; junction bases with no gene match: 20. The CDR3 covers 18 residues.

This chain joins TRBV2 and TRBJ2-7, with 7 bases lining up with TRBD2. J was trimmed by 5 bases and V by 5 bases; bases with no gene match: 6. CDR1 is SNHLY, CDR2 FYNNEI, per germline. The length of the CDR3 is 13 residues. CDR3 region: CASSIGRENEQYF. The CDR3 DNA sequence: TGTGCCAGCAGTATAGGGCGGGAGAACGAGCAGTACTTC.

The chain is built from TRBV6-6 and TRBJ1-6; 7 bases agree with TRBD1. V lost 6 bases, J lost 2 bases, and 7 bases stayed unmatched. The CDR3 is 16 amino acids. Germline assignment: CDR1 MNHNY and CDR2 SVGAGI (reference sequence). The CDR3 DNA sequence: TGTGCCAGCAGCTCAGACAGGGCCACCTATAATTCACCCCTCCACTTT. This sequence encodes CASSSDRATYNSPLHF.

This clone was counted only a few times. The genes are TRBV30 and TRBJ1-1; no definite D call. This CDR3 spans 12 amino acids. Trimming left V 5 bases short and J 1 base short, with 8 bases between. Germline V gene lookup returns CDR1 GTSNPN and CDR2 SVGIG (reference sequence). The chain's CDR3 is CAWGRENTEAFF. CDR3 nucleotide sequence: TGTGCCTGGGGACGGGAGAACACTGAAGCTTTCTTT.

The sample holds one count of this clone. This chain uses TRBV2 with TRBJ1-3; no firm D call. V lost 8 bases and J 4 bases, leaving 15 bases between the germline ends. The germline V gene has CDR1 SNHLY and CDR2 FYNNEI. CDR3 size: 14 residues. The CDR3 reads CASHPGSTGNTIYF. CDR3 DNA: TGTGCCAGCCACCCCGGGAGTACGGGAAACACCATATATTTT.

The rearrangement joins TRBV21-1 to TRBJ2-1; the table's D gene call, TRBD2, was not cross checked with the DNA. TRBV21-1 is a listed pseudogene. The CDR3 covers 15 residues. CDR3 coding DNA: TGTGCCAGCAGCAGCAGGGAGCGGGGTAAGGGTGAGCAGTTCTTC. As protein: CASSSRERGKGEQFF.

The J gene is TRBJ2-3, the V gene TRBV19; 7 bases match TRBD1. Trimming removed 6 bases from V and 1 base from J; junction bases left unmatched: 4. The CDR3 spans 14 residues. CDR1 is LNHDA and CDR2 is SQIVND in the germline V gene (reference sequence). The CDR3 reads CASRGQPRTDTQYF. CDR3 bases: TGTGCCAGTAGGGGACAGCCCCGCACAGATACGCAGTATTTT.

There are a few counts of this clone. The chain has TRBV11-2 and TRBJ2-2; D might be TRBD1 (6 bases). V shed 2 bases and J shed 7 bases, with 8 bases lying between them. CDR3 length equals 13 residues. From germline, CDR1 is SGHAT and CDR2 FQNNGV. Here the CDR3 DNA reads TGTGCCAGCAGCTTACAGGGGATCGGGGAGCTGTTTTTT. This codes for CASSLQGIGELFF.

In this sample, this clone turned up a few times. This sequence joins TRBV7-2 and TRBJ1-3; possibly TRBD1 for D (6 bases). This CDR3 contains 14 residues. V was shortened by 4 bases and J by 4 bases, with 11 bases between the two germline ends. From germline, CDR1 is SGHTA and CDR2 FQGNSA. CDR3 in amino acids: CASSSRGFGNTIYF. The CDR3 DNA is TGTGCCAGCAGCTCGAGGGGGTTCGGAAACACCATATATTTT.

This clone was recorded a few times. V and J are TRBV23-1 and TRBJ2-6; D is unresolved. TRBV23-1 is identified as an open reading frame with a role that is uncertain. V lost 4 bases, J lost 1 base, and 11 bases lay in between. The CDR3 is 16 residues long. The CDR3 DNA reads as TGCGCCAGCAGTCCCCCGGGTGGGTCTGGGGCCAACGTCCTGACTTTC. Its protein is CASSPPGGSGANVLTF.

The gene calls are TRBV27 and TRBJ2-7; 7 bases match TRBD1. Trimming removed 6 bases from V and 2 bases from J; junction bases left unmatched: 4. This CDR3 has 13 amino acids. Germline CDR1 reads MNHEY; CDR2 reads SMNVEV (reference sequence). CDR3 DNA: TGTGCCAGCAGGGGACAGACCCCCTACGAGCAGTACTTC. The encoded protein is CASRGQTPYEQYF.

This chain links TRBV29-1 with TRBJ2-5; D perhaps matches TRBD1 (5 bases). This CDR3 region has 15 residues. With 2 bases removed from V and 0 bases from J, the gap between germline ends came to 13 bases. CDR1 is SQVTM and CDR2 is ANQGSEA in the germline V gene. The CDR3 sequence: CSVEFQGAYQETQYF. In DNA, the CDR3 is TGCAGCGTTGAATTTCAGGGCGCCTACCAAGAGACCCAGTACTTC.

A word on this clone: One junction end does not reproduce the germline sequence, and a read error may be involved. CDR3 in amino acids: CASSRGTGGGGETQYF. CDR3 bases: TGTGCCAGCAGCCGCGGGACAGGGGGCGGGGGAGAGACTCAGTACTTC. The chain links TRBV3-1 (or the pseudogene TRBV3-2) to TRBJ2-5; 12 bases fit TRBD1. Germline V gives CDR1 LGHDT, CDR2 YNNKEL (reference sequence). There are 16 residues in the CDR3.